A selection of T cell receptor beta chains follows, all from one sample in a study of CD8 T cells in ankylosing spondylitis. TCRdb reprocessed the 5' RACE reads with MiXCR, giving one entry per CDR3 protein. The sample consists of a few hundred thousand distinct CDR3 sequences, around 21% of them appearing once. Sequencing used blood, either unsorted or a sorted T cell fraction (not recorded which). Receptor source: a female donor with ankylosing spondylitis or in good health (not recorded which). The CDR3 runs from the conserved cysteine through the conserved F or W. Each record gives: CDR3 protein, CDR3 DNA, J gene, D gene, clone size, V gene. The D gene is left open where the match is weak. Rows may omit the clone size; those that give it use once, few, many or a size class.

CDR3aa: CASSQGRVPSGRGDEQFF; CDR3nt: TGCGCCAGCAGCCAAGGGAGGGTGCCTAGCGGGAGGGGGGATGAGCAGTTCTTC; j_gene: TRBJ2-1; d_gene: TRBD2; abundance: -; v_gene: TRBV4-3
CDR3aa: CSASYGRAQVTQYF; CDR3nt: TGCAGTGCTAGTTATGGGAGGGCCCAGGTGACCCAGTACTTC; j_gene: TRBJ2-5; d_gene: TRBD2; abundance: -; v_gene: TRBV20-1
CDR3aa: CASSLMLGTSGSDEQFF; CDR3nt: TGTGCCAGCAGTTTAATGCTCGGGACTAGCGGGAGTGATGAGCAGTTCTTC; j_gene: TRBJ2-1; d_gene: TRBD2; abundance: few; v_gene: TRBV12-3/TRBV12-4
CDR3aa: CASSLGPGKDYEQYF; CDR3nt: TGTGCCAGCAGCTTAGGCCCGGGTAAAGACTACGAGCAGTACTTC; j_gene: TRBJ2-7; d_gene: -; abundance: -; v_gene: TRBV11-1
CDR3aa: CASRIGGRGGYTF; CDR3nt: TGTGCCAGCAGAATCGGGGGAAGGGGCGGCTACACCTTC; j_gene: TRBJ1-2; d_gene: -; abundance: few; v_gene: TRBV12-3/TRBV12-4
CDR3aa: CATAREAGTETQYF; CDR3nt: TGTGCCACGGCCCGCGAAGCGGGAACGGAGACCCAGTACTTC; j_gene: TRBJ2-5; d_gene: TRBD2; abundance: -; v_gene: TRBV10-3
CDR3aa: CSVDMGVTEAFF; CDR3nt: TGCAGCGTTGATATGGGGGTTACTGAAGCTTTCTTT; j_gene: TRBJ1-1; d_gene: -; abundance: many; v_gene: TRBV29-1
CDR3aa: CATSRDLAKLWDTYNEQFF; CDR3nt: TGTGCCACCAGCAGAGATCTGGCGAAGCTCTGGGACACCTACAATGAGCAGTTCTTC; j_gene: TRBJ2-1; d_gene: -; abundance: few; v_gene: TRBV15
CDR3aa: CASSPRLYTQYF; CDR3nt: TGTGCCAGCAGTCCCCGACTTTATACGCAGTATTTT; j_gene: TRBJ2-3; d_gene: -; abundance: many; v_gene: TRBV6-2/TRBV6-3
CDR3aa: CASSFRQPYTGELFF; CDR3nt: TGTGCCAGCAGCTTTAGACAGCCTTACACCGGGGAGCTGTTTTTT; j_gene: TRBJ2-2; d_gene: -; abundance: many; v_gene: TRBV7-3
CDR3aa: CASRLQAQETQYF; CDR3nt: TGTGCCAGCAGACTTCAGGCCCAAGAGACCCAGTACTTC; j_gene: TRBJ2-5; d_gene: -; abundance: few; v_gene: TRBV6-6
CDR3aa: CASSSPHLGDTEAFF; CDR3nt: TGTGCCAGCAGTTCCCCGCACCTGGGGGACACTGAAGCTTTCTTT; j_gene: TRBJ1-1; d_gene: -; abundance: few; v_gene: TRBV27
CDR3aa: CASSSSGRAEQYF; CDR3nt: TGTGCCAGCAGCTCTAGCGGGAGGGCCGAGCAGTACTTC; j_gene: TRBJ2-7; d_gene: TRBD2; abundance: -; v_gene: TRBV7-9
CDR3aa: CSARSGAGNSYNEQFF; CDR3nt: TGCAGTGCTAGATCGGGAGCGGGAAACTCCTACAATGAGCAGTTCTTC; j_gene: TRBJ2-1; d_gene: TRBD2; abundance: -; v_gene: TRBV20-1
CDR3aa: CSARDLAWYTEAFF; CDR3nt: TGCAGTGCTAGAGACCTTGCATGGTACACTGAAGCTTTCTTT; j_gene: TRBJ1-1; d_gene: -; abundance: few; v_gene: TRBV20-1